This T cell receptor beta chain was sequenced in a study of T cell responses to AZD1222 COVID-19 vaccine. Study findings and constraints: There were mostly white British donors and more females than males, and clonal diversity was possibly underestimated. Among those given AZD1222, only five or six were seropositive at baseline. Reportedly, nearly half of unique spike TCRs recognized epitopes outside B.1.351/B.1.1.7 mutations.

As concerns this clone: What it recognizes is unknown.

Analysis merged second doses at about 4 or about 12 weeks. The repertoire was sequenced with immunoSEQ multiplex PCR; TCRdb's copy has only in-frame clones and lacks some. The data contain 70,000 to 80,000 clones, around 82% of them singletons. The CDR3 runs to 14 residues. V was shortened by 3 bases and J by 5 bases, with 11 bases between the two germline ends. CDR1 and CDR2 (germline): LNHDA, SQIVND (reference sequence). The receptor was isolated from an adult who received the AZD1222 COVID-19 vaccine. The rearrangement links TRBV19 to TRBJ1-5; possibly TRBD1 for D (6 bases). Sequencing was performed on peripheral blood, taken 28 days after the second AZD1222 dose. This chain's CDR3 is CASSMVQGHQPQHF. The CDR3 region has the DNA TGTGCCAGTAGTATGGTACAGGGACATCAGCCCCAGCATTTT.